A selection of T cell receptor beta chains follows, all from one sample in a study of blood T cells in healthy people across ages. TCRdb fed the 5' RACE reads into MiXCR, producing one record per CDR3 protein. The sample records some 900,000 distinct CDR3 sequences, roughly 43% being singletons. The material sequenced was blood. The receptors were sampled from a man aged 25-40 years in good health. The CDR3 runs from the conserved cysteine through the conserved F or W.

>TRBJ2-1|TRBV27
CASSLSIEGVREIYNEQFF
>TRBJ1-5|TRBV7-2
CASSPAGVEGQPQHF
>TRBJ2-5|TRBV18
CASSPSEGRQETQYF
>-|TRBV6-6
CASRTTGRSSYEQYF
>TRBJ2-7|TRBV6-5
CASSYSPLAGGTYEQYF
>TRBJ1-1|TRBV7-2
CASSANGDAEAFF
>TRBJ2-3|TRBV7-2
CASSSDSGGQGDTQYF
>TRBJ1-4|TRBV27
CASRLSEVSNEKLFF
>TRBJ2-7|TRBV29-1
CSVVGASYEQYF
>TRBJ1-6|TRBV5-1
CASSSGSIDNSPLHF
>TRBJ2-5|TRBV11-3
CASSLVRPAKETQYF
>TRBJ1-5|TRBV12-3/TRBV12-4
CASSPTGTRGDRAQHF
>TRBJ2-3|TRBV3-1
CASSQGIGAPGQDTQYF
>TRBJ2-1|TRBV4-1
CASSQGLASGYNEQFF
>TRBJ1-2|TRBV27
CASSPGQGDYGYTF
>TRBJ2-7|TRBV7-6
CASSLADSGTLEQYF
>TRBJ2-1|TRBV20-1
CSAYTSGVVNEQFF
>TRBJ2-7|TRBV7-6
CASSSTGTTFYEQYF
>TRBJ1-2|TRBV7-9
CASSNSGGPYGYTF
>TRBJ2-6|TRBV10-3
CAISDQQGSSGANVLTF
>TRBJ2-7|TRBV5-1
CASSLIRTGTEQYF
>TRBJ2-7|TRBV7-2
CASSSDGALSYEQYF
>TRBJ1-1|TRBV9
CASSPAAHTEAFF
>TRBJ2-2|TRBV20-1
CSATPGLANTGELFF
>TRBJ1-1|TRBV12-3/TRBV12-4
CASTTGQNTEAFF
>TRBJ1-2|TRBV2
CASTTTGFGYTF
>TRBJ2-1|TRBV4-3
CASSRNGGSSYNEQFF
>TRBJ1-3|TRBV15
CATSRDRTGNTIYF
>TRBJ2-5|TRBV5-1
CASSFQSASQETQYF
>TRBJ2-7|TRBV20-1
CSARTLAGSYEQYF
>TRBJ1-2|TRBV5-1
CASSLAREDNYGYTF
>TRBJ2-3|TRBV3-1
CASSQGLPMTGTSDTQYF
>TRBJ2-6|TRBV20-1
CSAITGGSGANVLTF
>TRBJ2-3|TRBV12-3/TRBV12-4
CASNTGRNRGGTDTQYF
>TRBJ2-6|TRBV20-1
CSARGGSGTNVLTF
>TRBJ2-5|TRBV7-9
CASGYRSQETQYF
>TRBJ2-1|TRBV6-5
CASSAGDRGYNEQFF
>TRBJ1-2|TRBV29-1
CSVEDRQAGNYGYTF
>TRBJ2-7|TRBV7-2
CASSSGGLRYEQYF
>TRBJ1-2|TRBV20-1
CSARVTGDLGYGYTF
>TRBJ1-2|TRBV7-9
CASSFAGGDGYTF
>TRBJ1-2|TRBV20-1
CSVGGDYYGYTF
>TRBJ1-5|TRBV7-2
CASSLSGAGGISQPQHF